One and the same sample provided the 11 T cell receptor beta chains below, sequenced in a study of shared clonotypes between healthy human individuals. Cells designated naive CD8 were CD45RO-negative and were positively selected for CCR7, with terminally differentiated effector memory CD45RA+ cells excluded. Using immunoSEQ multiplex PCR, the repertoire was profiled, and TCRdb retains in-frame clones only, with some absent. The sample carries approximately 600,000 clones, approximately 95% recorded once. The sample comprised naive CD8+ T cells sorted from blood. These receptor sequences come from a woman in her twenties or thirties in good health.

V usage is TRBV29-1 and J usage is TRBJ2-1; D is unclear. V dropped 0 bases and J dropped 6 bases, with 18 bases sitting between them. Germline-derived CDR1 and CDR2 are SQVTM and ANQGSEA. This CDR3 is built from 16 residues. CDR3 DNA sequence: TGCAGCGTTGAAGATCTGGCGGCCCGAACCGGCAATGAGCAGTTCTTC. Amino acid sequence: CSVEDLAARTGNEQFF.

This sequence joins TRBV7-9 and TRBJ2-3; D is uncertain. Trimming cost V 1 base and J 2 bases, with 10 bases left between them. The CDR3 has 15 amino acids. The V gene's germline CDR1 is SEHNR and CDR2 FQNEAQ (reference sequence). The CDR3 is CASSLGAVNTDTQYF. DNA of the CDR3: TGTGCCAGCAGCTTAGGGGCGGTGAACACAGATACGCAGTATTTT.

The chain joins TRBV28 to TRBJ2-1; 9 bases line up with TRBD2. Germline-derived CDR1 and CDR2 are MDHEN and SYDVKM. CDR3 length: 16 residues. V dropped 2 bases and J dropped 8; count of bases not matched to a gene: 10. Here the CDR3 reads CASSLGRLAGWDEQFF. CDR3 bases: TGTGCCAGCAGTTTAGGTCGGCTAGCGGGATGGGATGAGCAGTTCTTC.

Regarding this clone: Other DNA sequences of this sample code for an identical CDR3. The chain uses TRBV27 and TRBJ2-6; D is perhaps TRBD1 or TRBD2 (5 bases each). V was clipped by 2 bases and J by 3 bases, with 8 bases between them. Germline V gene data show CDR1 as MNHEY and CDR2 as SMNVEV (reference sequence). The CDR3 is 15 amino acids. The CDR3 region is CASSLAGSGANVLTF. The CDR3 nucleotides are TGTGCCAGCAGTTTAGCAGGGAGTGGGGCCAACGTCCTGACTTTC.

For this clone: Other DNA sequences of this sample code for an identical CDR3. The V call is TRBV11-2, the J call TRBJ2-7, with D uncertain. This CDR3 has 13 residues. Germline lookup yields CDR1 SGHAT and CDR2 FQNNGV. The germline V and J ends were trimmed by 1 base and 4 bases, with 8 bases remaining between them. The CDR3 DNA is TGTGCCAGCAGCTTAGGTTCCTTGTACGAGCAGTACTTC. Translated, it gives CASSLGSLYEQYF.

This chain joins TRBV28 and TRBJ1-2; possible D gene TRBD1, 5 bases. Germline loops: CDR1 MDHEN, CDR2 SYDVKM. The length of the CDR3 is 16 residues. Trimming took off 7 bases at V and 5 bases at J, with 23 bases between the two ends. The chain's CDR3 is CASTFTGALAWYGYTF. As DNA, the CDR3 is TGTGCCAGCACCTTCACCGGGGCACTGGCTTGGTATGGCTACACCTTC.

This clone was recorded once. The V gene is TRBV5-6, the J gene TRBJ2-7, with 8 bases fitting TRBD2. Germline CDR1 and CDR2: SGHDT and YYEEEE. V lost 0 bases, J lost 6 bases, and 14 bases stayed unmatched. The CDR3 runs 17 residues. The DNA of the CDR3 is TGTGCCAGCAGCTTGGCCTCTAGGACTAGCCTCTCTTCCGAGCAGTACTTC. Protein product: CASSLASRTSLSSEQYF.

V is TRBV9 and J is TRBJ2-7; 8 positions agree with TRBD2. The germline CDR1 and CDR2 sequences are SGDLS and YYNGEE. V lost 0 bases, J lost 6 bases, and 5 bases stayed unmatched. CDR3 length: 14 residues. The CDR3 coding sequence is TGTGCCAGCAGCGTAGAACTCGCGGGGGGCGAGCAGTACTTC. This sequence encodes CASSVELAGGEQYF.

This chain connects TRBV7-8 to TRBJ2-7, with TRBD2 as a possible D gene (5 bases). CDR3 length: 15 amino acids. V lost 5 bases and J lost 2, with 16 bases in between. In germline, CDR1 is SGHVS, CDR2 FQNEAQ. The CDR3 loop reads CASSVRWPGAYEQYF. For the CDR3, the DNA is TGTGCCAGCAGCGTCAGGTGGCCCGGGGCCTACGAGCAGTACTTC.

The gene calls are TRBV5-6 and TRBJ2-1; D unresolved. CDR1 is SGHDT and CDR2 is YYEEEE in the germline V gene. V dropped 5 bases and J dropped 8 bases, with 8 bases sitting between them. This CDR3 comprises 11 residues. Here the CDR3 reads CASSTSHEQFF. In DNA form, the CDR3 reads TGTGCCAGCAGTACCTCCCATGAGCAGTTCTTC.

The chain couples TRBV28 to TRBJ1-1; no clear D. The germline CDR1 and CDR2 sequences are MDHEN and SYDVKM. This CDR3 region has 15 residues. Trimming removed 4 bases at V and 1 base at J, with 13 bases between. The CDR3 spells CASSSVEEENTEAFF. Here the CDR3 DNA reads TGTGCCAGCAGTTCGGTGGAGGAAGAGAACACTGAAGCTTTCTTT.